The sequence of this T cell receptor (beta chain) was determined in a study of T-cell reconstitution after alpha-beta-depleted transplantation in children. CDR1 and CDR2 from the germline V gene are LGHNA and YSLEER. The V gene end was trimmed by 0 bases and the J gene end by 7 bases; junction bases not matched to a gene: 7. The CDR3 spans 15 residues. This clonotype occurred many times. Library preparation (for TCRbeta) was performed with unique molecular identifiers. TCRdb called the PCR reads again in MiXCR, with one record for every CDR3 protein. The table records 330,000 or so distinct CDR3 sequences, 10% of them present only once.

The rearrangement joins TRBV4-3 to TRBJ2-7; 9 nucleotides match TRBD2. The TCR comes from a human donor who donated a stem cell graft to a child with acute lymphoblastic leukemia. Sequences were derived from PBMCs from the stem cell graft donor, sampled from the stem cell graft. Here the CDR3 reads CASSQELAGSLEQYF. DNA of the CDR3: TGCGCCAGCAGCCAAGAGCTAGCGGGGAGCCTGGAGCAGTACTTC.